These 31 T cell receptor beta chains came from one sample sequenced in a study of cytomegalovirus exposure and HLA in healthy donors. Use of 60 Vbeta and 13 Jbeta primers characterized the PCR. This table comes from immunoSEQ multiplex PCR, and its TCRdb copy is limited to in-frame clones, with some not included. The data contain 95,000 to 150,000 clones, 65% to 90% of them singletons. Source material: PBMCs. The receptors were sampled from a man aged 30 to 39 in good health and CMV-seronegative.

The chain joins TRBV19 to TRBJ2-3; a weak D match, TRBD2 (6 bases). Trimming removed 3 bases from V and 4 bases from J, with 17 bases in between. Germline V gene data show CDR1 as LNHDA and CDR2 as SQIVND (reference sequence). The CDR3 runs to 16 residues. This CDR3 reads CASSIPGGGLADTQYF. DNA for the CDR3: TGTGCCAGTAGTATTCCCGGGGGTGGCCTCGCAGATACGCAGTATTTT.

The rearrangement joins TRBV11-3 to TRBJ2-1; TRBD1 agrees at 8 bases. This CDR3 region has 16 residues. The germline gives CDR1 SGHNT, CDR2 YENEEA. The V and J ends lost 5 bases and 0 bases, in that order; junction bases with no gene match: 6. In nucleotides, the CDR3 is TGTGCCAGCAGCCCGCGGACAGGGAGCTCCTACAATGAGCAGTTCTTC. Amino acid sequence: CASSPRTGSSYNEQFF.

V is TRBV11-2 and J is TRBJ2-7; D remains ambiguous. Germline V gives CDR1 SGHAT, CDR2 FQNNGV. V was cut by 0 bases and J by 4 bases, with 13 bases left in between. CDR3 size: 15 residues. The DNA for the CDR3 is TGTGCCAGCAGCTTAGAAGTTGGCCCACAATACGAGCAGTACTTC. This codes for CASSLEVGPQYEQYF.

The chain joins TRBV11-2 to TRBJ1-1, with D tentatively TRBD1 (5 bases). The CDR3 is 14 residues long. V lost 0 bases to trimming and J lost 1 base, with 6 bases between them. Germline V gene data show CDR1 as SGHAT and CDR2 as FQNNGV. CDR3 in DNA: TGTGCCAGCAGCTTAGATGGACAGAACACTGAAGCTTTCTTT. The encoded protein is CASSLDGQNTEAFF.

The chain has TRBV5-1 and TRBJ2-7, with TRBD2 identical over 12 bases. V gave up 0 bases and J gave up 4 bases; unmatched junction bases: 5. This CDR3 has 16 amino acids. The germline V gene has CDR1 SGHRS and CDR2 YFSETQ. CDR3 coding DNA: TGCGCCAGCAGCTTGGGGCTAGCGGGGGGGCGGTACGAGCAGTACTTC. Translation gives CASSLGLAGGRYEQYF. The complete variable domain, with remaining parts taken from reference TRBV5-1 and TRBJ2-7, reads KAGVTQTPRYLIKTRGQQVTLSCSPISGHRSVSWYQQTPGQGLQFLFEYFSETQRNKGNFPGRFSGRQFSNSRSEMNVSTLELGDSALYLCASSLGLAGGRYEQYFGPGTRLTVT.

The gene calls are TRBV27 and TRBJ1-6; TRBD1 might be the D (5 bases). The CDR3 length is 15 residues. CDR1 MNHEY and CDR2 SMNVEV come from the germline V gene (reference sequence). V lost 6 bases to trimming and J lost 8 bases, with 17 bases between them. In DNA form, the CDR3 reads TGTGCCAGCAGCTTCCGCGGAGGGGTGTATTCACCCCTCCACTTT. As protein: CASSFRGGVYSPLHF.

CDR3 amino acids: CASSTLTNTGELFF. The CDR3 bases are TGTGCCAGTAGTACTTTAACGAACACCGGGGAGCTGTTTTTT. V gene TRBV19 combines with J gene TRBJ2-2; D unclear. V dropped 4 bases and J dropped 0 bases, with 6 bases sitting between them. Germline V gives CDR1 LNHDA, CDR2 SQIVND (reference sequence). The CDR3 runs to 14 residues.

The chain recombines TRBV25-1 with TRBJ1-1, with D maybe TRBD1 (6 bases). Germline-derived CDR1 and CDR2 are MGHDK and SYGVNS. Between the trimmed V and J ends, which lost 4 bases and 4 bases, there was a span of 19 bases. This CDR3 has 16 residues. This chain's CDR3 is CASSGSPNRAATEAFF. The CDR3 DNA reads as TGTGCCAGCAGTGGCTCTCCCAACAGGGCGGCCACTGAAGCTTTCTTT.

The chain joins TRBV10-1 to TRBJ1-2; a weak D match, TRBD1 (6 bases). V was shortened by 3 bases and J by 6 bases, with 11 bases between the two germline ends. CDR1 and CDR2 from the germline V gene are WNHNN and SYGVQD (reference sequence). This CDR3 is 13 amino acids long. CDR3 bases: TGCGCCAGCAGTGAAGGGACATGGAATGGCTACACCTTC. Translating it yields CASSEGTWNGYTF.

The V and J genes are TRBV28 and TRBJ2-7; TRBD1 agrees at 10 bases. V trimming: 0 bases; J trimming: 2 bases; junction bases outside the gene matches: 4. The CDR3 has 16 residues. Germline CDR1 reads MDHEN; CDR2 reads SYDVKM. The DNA for the CDR3 is TGTGCCAGCAGTTTATGGTCAGGGACAGGGGCCTACGAGCAGTACTTC. Translated, it gives CASSLWSGTGAYEQYF.

The genes are TRBV5-1 and TRBJ2-7, with a possible D match to TRBD1 (6 bases). The V end lost 4 bases, the J end lost 5 bases, and 13 bases lay between the germline ends. CDR3 length: 13 amino acids. Germline V gene lookup returns CDR1 SGHRS and CDR2 YFSETQ. This CDR3 reads CASSLGTSNEQYF. The CDR3 DNA sequence: TGCGCCAGCAGCCTCGGGACATCTAACGAGCAGTACTTC. Based on the CDR3 plus reference TRBV5-1 and TRBJ2-7, the full variable domain is KAGVTQTPRYLIKTRGQQVTLSCSPISGHRSVSWYQQTPGQGLQFLFEYFSETQRNKGNFPGRFSGRQFSNSRSEMNVSTLELGDSALYLCASSLGTSNEQYFGPGTRLTVT.

The chain combines TRBV19 with TRBJ1-2; possibly TRBD1 for D (5 bases). The CDR3 has 17 amino acids. Trimming pared 6 bases from V and 3 bases from J, leaving 23 bases between. The germline CDR1 and CDR2 sequences are LNHDA and SQIVND (reference sequence). CDR3 sequence (DNA): TGTGCCAGTAGCCCCACCACAGGTCTGACTGCGGACTATGGCTACACCTTC. Its translation: CASSPTTGLTADYGYTF.

CDR3 sequence (DNA): TGTGCCAGCAGTGCCTCGACTAGCGGGGGGGCGGAGCAGTTCTTC. This encodes CASSASTSGGAEQFF. The V gene is TRBV6-1, the J gene TRBJ2-1; 14 bases map to TRBD2. The germline V gene has CDR1 MNHNS and CDR2 SASEGT. V was pared by 4 bases and J by 10 bases, with 6 bases of the junction left unmatched. CDR3 size: 15 residues.

The chain recombines TRBV7-9 with TRBJ2-2; D not resolved. The V gene's germline CDR1 is SEHNR and CDR2 FQNEAQ (reference sequence). CDR3 length equals 15 residues. V lost 5 bases and J lost 1, with 11 bases in between. CDR3 DNA: TGTGCCAGCAGCCCTCCCTCTTTGAACACCGGGGAGCTGTTTTTT. Protein sequence: CASSPPSLNTGELFF.

Only a few counts were recorded for this clone. V is TRBV6-5 and J is TRBJ1-2; tentatively, D is TRBD1 (5 bases). Per germline, CDR1 MNHEY and CDR2 SVGAGI. This CDR3 has 13 residues. V lost 0 bases, J lost 5 bases, and 7 bases lay in between. The CDR3 is CASSYSGVYGYTF. The CDR3 nucleotides are TGTGCCAGCAGTTACTCAGGGGTGTATGGCTACACCTTC.

This chain joins TRBV5-1 and TRBJ2-7; 10 positions match TRBD1. J gave up 2 bases and V 2 bases, and 4 bases lay outside the gene matches. This CDR3 has 15 residues. Germline CDR1 and CDR2: SGHRS and YFSETQ. This chain's CDR3 is CASSLGTGETYEQYF. CDR3 sequence (DNA): TGCGCCAGCAGCTTAGGGACAGGGGAAACCTACGAGCAGTACTTC.

This rearrangement joins TRBV15 to TRBJ2-2, with unresolved D. V was cut by 8 bases and J by 5 bases, with 6 bases left in between. The CDR3 consists of 11 residues. The germline V gene has CDR1 LNHNV and CDR2 YYDKDF (reference sequence). The CDR3 protein is CATGQTGELFF. Written as DNA, the CDR3 is TGTGCCACCGGCCAGACCGGGGAGCTGTTTTTT.

V gene TRBV28 combines with J gene TRBJ2-3; D may be TRBD2 (5 bases). Trimming shortened V by 3 bases and J by 3 bases, and 13 bases separated the two germline ends. Germline CDR1 MDHEN, CDR2 SYDVKM. The CDR3 contains 15 residues. Written as DNA, the CDR3 is TGTGCCAGCAGTTTCGTGGCCGGCGGGACAGATACGCAGTATTTT. This translates into CASSFVAGGTDTQYF.

This chain joins TRBV6-1 and TRBJ1-5; tentatively, D is TRBD1 (6 bases). Trimming took off 2 bases at V and 0 bases at J, with 8 bases between the two ends. The CDR3 sequence is 15 residues long. Looked up from germline, CDR1 is MNHNS and CDR2 is SASEGT. The CDR3 spells CASSEYRASNQPQHF. DNA of the CDR3: TGTGCCAGCAGTGAATACAGGGCTAGCAATCAGCCCCAGCATTTT.

The V gene is TRBV28, the J gene TRBJ1-1; 8 bases are shared with TRBD1. Germline CDR1 is MDHEN and CDR2 is SYDVKM. J gave up 6 bases and V 3 bases, and 9 bases lay outside the gene matches. This CDR3 region has 15 residues. The CDR3 DNA sequence: TGTGCCAGCAGTTTGAATGACAGGGGACGCGCTGAAGCTTTCTTT. This gives the protein CASSLNDRGRAEAFF.

This clone was counted once. The sample contains more than one DNA sequence encoding this CDR3. The chain has TRBV14 and TRBJ1-6; 7 bases line up with TRBD1. Germline V gene lookup returns CDR1 SGHDN and CDR2 FVKESK. V lost 1 base and J lost 11; bases outside the gene matches: 8. The CDR3 is 15 residues long. The CDR3 region has the DNA TGTGCCAGCAGCCAAGGAGTCGGCAGGGGGACACCCCTCCACTTT. It encodes CASSQGVGRGTPLHF. Complete variable domain (other parts from reference TRBV14 and TRBJ1-6): EAGVTQFPSHSVIEKGQTVTLRCDPISGHDNLYWYRRVMGKEIKFLLHFVKESKQDESGMPNNRFLAERTGGTYSTLKVQPAELEDSGVYFCASSQGVGRGTPLHFGNGTRLTVT.

This clone appeared once. The V and J genes are TRBV28 and TRBJ2-7; a weak D match, TRBD1 (5 bases). Trimming left V 4 bases short and J 6 bases short, with 10 bases between. Germline loops: CDR1 MDHEN, CDR2 SYDVKM. The CDR3 covers 12 residues. The CDR3 DNA sequence: TGTGCCAGCAGTTCCCAGGGTGGCGAGCAGTACTTC. It is translated as CASSSQGGEQYF.

This clone was found once. A junction boundary mismatches the germline segment, possibly from a read error. This chain joins TRBV4-3 and TRBJ2-6, with D perhaps TRBD1 (6 bases). The CDR3 runs 16 residues. CDR1 is LGHNA and CDR2 is YSLEER in the germline V gene. DNA for the CDR3: TGCGCCAGCAGCCACGCAGGGGTTGCTGGGGCCAACGGCCTGACTTTC. Translating gives CASSHAGVAGANGLTF.

The chain has TRBV10-2 and TRBJ2-7; TRBD1 agrees at 8 bases. The CDR3 covers 19 residues. CDR1 and CDR2 from the germline V gene are WSHSY and SAAADI. V trimming: 5 bases; J trimming: 0 bases; junction bases outside the gene matches: 18. CDR3 residues: CASSPLPGQGAPSSYEQYF. The CDR3 DNA is TGCGCCAGCAGTCCACTCCCAGGACAGGGCGCCCCTAGCTCCTACGAGCAGTACTTC.

The gene calls are TRBV6-5 and TRBJ2-5; 9 positions match TRBD1. The DNA end is a closer match to TRBJ2-7, so the J assignment may be wrong. The length of the CDR3 is 16 residues. Germline V gene lookup returns CDR1 MNHEY and CDR2 SVGAGI. The CDR3 region is CASSYSPGQGLYEQYF. As DNA, the CDR3 is TGTGCCAGCAGTTACTCTCCGGGACAGGGTTTGTACGAGCAGTACTTC.

CDR3 bases: TGCGCCAGCAGGGTACTAGTTGAAAACAATGAGCAGTTCTTC. It encodes CASRVLVENNEQFF. The rearrangement uses TRBV10-2 and TRBJ2-1; tentative D call: TRBD2 (5 bases). Germline V gene lookup returns CDR1 WSHSY and CDR2 SAAADI. The CDR3 is made up of 14 amino acids. Trimming shortened V by 6 bases and J by 5 bases, and 14 bases separated the two germline ends.

The chain has TRBV5-6 and TRBJ1-2; D uncertain. V dropped 2 bases and J dropped 8 bases, with 13 bases sitting between them. CDR3 length equals 13 residues. Germline V CDR1 and CDR2: SGHDT, YYEEEE. The chain's CDR3 is CASSFSQVPGYTF. The CDR3 DNA reads as TGTGCCAGCAGCTTCTCGCAGGTCCCCGGCTACACCTTC.

This clone occurred a few times. This chain connects TRBV6-1 to TRBJ2-5; D is unresolved. The germline V gene encodes CDR1 MNHNS and CDR2 SASEGT. The length of the CDR3 is 11 residues. V was cut by 5 bases and J by 5 bases, with 6 bases left in between. The CDR3 loop reads CASSYMETQYF. CDR3 sequence (DNA): TGTGCCAGCAGTTATATGGAGACCCAGTACTTC.

This clone showed up just once. The chain recombines TRBV5-1 with TRBJ2-3; a weak D match, TRBD1 (6 bases). CDR1 and CDR2 from the germline V gene are SGHRS and YFSETQ. This CDR3 has 15 residues. With 0 bases removed from V and 3 bases from J, the gap between germline ends came to 11 bases. CDR3 region: CASSLGGGRTDTQYF. The CDR3 region has the DNA TGCGCCAGCAGCTTGGGTGGGGGCCGGACAGATACGCAGTATTTT.

V usage is TRBV5-1 and J usage is TRBJ2-7, with 7 bases identical to TRBD1. There are 15 residues in the CDR3. Germline values: CDR1 SGHRS, CDR2 YFSETQ. J lost 6 bases, V lost 6 bases, and 15 bases had no gene match. CDR3 sequence reads: CASNQGGQPLGEQYF. CDR3 DNA: TGCGCCAGCAACCAAGGGGGACAGCCTCTTGGCGAGCAGTACTTC.

The rearrangement joins TRBV6-1 to TRBJ1-2; possibly TRBD1 for D (5 bases). The V end lost 7 bases, the J end lost 4 bases, and 19 bases lay between the germline ends. This CDR3 has 15 residues. Germline CDR1 reads MNHNS; CDR2 reads SASEGT. The CDR3 spells CASKPADIGFYGYTF. The CDR3 DNA reads as TGTGCCAGCAAGCCCGCGGACATCGGATTCTATGGCTACACCTTC.